One and the same sample provided the 13 T cell receptor beta chains below, sequenced in a study of CD8+CD57+ T cells in acquired aplastic anemia. Genomic DNA, serving as template, underwent TCR beta VDJ and CDR3 profiling. TCRdb fed the reads into MiXCR, producing one record per CDR3 protein. The sample has under 200,000 distinct CDR3 sequences; around half are singletons. Before being chosen for sequencing, patients had shown CD8+CD57+ cell expansion by flow cytometry. The sequencing sample was made of sorted CD4+, CD8+, or CD8+CD57+ T cells (not recorded which) from PBMCs. These receptors were obtained from a human donor with aplastic anemia.

The chain's CDR3 is CAISESRQGASNQPQHF. The CDR3 nucleotides are TGTGCCATCAGTGAGAGCAGACAGGGGGCCAGCAATCAGCCCCAGCATTTT. This sequence joins TRBV10-3 and TRBJ1-5, with 10 bases identical to TRBD1. Germline CDR1 and CDR2: ENHRY and SYGVKD. The V and J ends lost 2 bases and 1 base, in that order; junction bases with no gene match: 5. The CDR3 covers 17 residues.

This clonotype was seen more than once but under ten times. The chain carries TRBV9 and TRBJ1-2; 9 nucleotides align to TRBD1. Germline lookup yields CDR1 SGDLS and CDR2 YYNGEE. Germline trimming cut 6 bases from V and 8 bases from J; bases unmatched to any gene: 11. This CDR3 is built from 14 residues. DNA for the CDR3: TGTGCCAGCACCCGGCCCGGGACAGGGATCGGCTACACCTTC. Encoded protein: CASTRPGTGIGYTF.

This clonotype was observed a few times. A read error is possible here, since a much larger clone lies one base away. V usage is TRBV12-3 or TRBV12-4 and J usage is TRBJ2-7; 10 bases map to TRBD1. V shed 2 bases, J shed 2 bases, and the junction held 6 bases outside the gene matches. The length of the CDR3 is 16 residues. The CDR3 here is CASSLRGGTGAYEQYV. The CDR3 DNA is TGTGCCAGCAGTTTAAGGGGGGGGACAGGGGCCTACGAGCAGTACGTC.

This rearrangement joins TRBV15 to TRBJ2-3, with D tentatively TRBD2 (5 bases). CDR3 size: 11 residues. Trimming removed 5 bases from V and 9 bases from J, with 9 bases in between. Germline V gene sequence: CDR1 LNHNV, CDR2 YYDKDF (reference sequence). The CDR3 protein is CATSGRGTQYF. The CDR3, as DNA: TGTGCCACCAGCGGGAGAGGGACGCAGTATTTT.

This clonotype was found many times. The chain combines TRBV7-2 with TRBJ1-6, with unresolved D. Germline CDR1 reads SGHTA; CDR2 reads FQGNSA. CDR3 length: 12 residues. V lost 7 bases to trimming and J lost 8 bases, with 9 bases between them. This chain's CDR3 is CASTRTDSPLHF. Written as DNA, the CDR3 is TGTGCCAGCACAAGGACGGATTCACCCCTCCACTTT.

This clonotype was counted ten times or more. As DNA, the CDR3 is TGTGCCAGCAGCGAAACAGAGAAATTTCAGCCCCAGCATTTT. This sequence encodes CASSETEKFQPQHF. The genes are TRBV2 and TRBJ1-5, with D unresolved. Trimming left V 6 bases short and J 6 bases short, with 15 bases between. Per the germline V gene, CDR1 is SNHLY and CDR2 is FYNNEI. The CDR3 has 14 amino acids. Drawing the rest from reference TRBV2 and TRBJ1-5, the complete variable domain is EPEVTQTPSHQVTQMGQEVILRCVPISNHLYFYWYRQILGQKVEFLVSFYNNEISEKSEIFDDQFSVERPDGSNFTLKIRSTKLEDSAMYFCASSETEKFQPQHFGDGTRLSIL.

CDR3 amino acids: CASSISTMNTEAFF. Here the CDR3 DNA reads TGTGCCAGTAGTATTAGTACAATGAACACTGAAGCTTTCTTT. The chain couples TRBV19 to TRBJ1-1; D is undetermined. With 3 bases removed from V and 0 bases from J, the gap between germline ends came to 8 bases. CDR1 and CDR2 (germline): LNHDA, SQIVND (reference sequence). The CDR3 sequence is 14 residues long.

The chain employs TRBV2 and TRBJ1-2; D is possibly TRBD1 (6 bases). V was pared by 6 bases and J by 6 bases, with 23 bases between. The CDR3 is 16 amino acids. CDR1 and CDR2 (germline): SNHLY, FYNNEI. The CDR3 protein is CASRGLAGAGDHGYTF. Here the CDR3 DNA reads TGTGCCAGCAGGGGACTAGCGGGGGCCGGGGACCATGGCTACACCTTC.

This chain uses TRBV20-1 with TRBJ2-7; 12 bases align to TRBD2. After removal of 5 bases from V and 2 bases from J, the junction contained 4 bases not matched to a gene. The CDR3 is 14 amino acids. CDR1 and CDR2 from the germline V gene are DFQATT and SNEGSKA (reference sequence). The chain's CDR3 is CSARRTSGTYEQYV. The CDR3 region has the DNA TGCAGTGCTCGCCGGACTAGCGGGACCTACGAGCAGTACGTC.

This clonotype has just one count. The chain recombines TRBV10-3 with TRBJ2-5; 7 bases map to TRBD2. Germline assignment: CDR1 ENHRY and CDR2 SYGVKD. This CDR3 comprises 15 residues. V lost 4 bases and J lost 0; bases outside the gene matches: 5. The CDR3 nucleotides read TGTGCCATCAGTGGGCTAGCGGCGTACCAAGAGACCCAGTACTTC. Amino acid sequence: CAISGLAAYQETQYF.

About this clonotype itself: A read error is possible here, since a much larger clone lies one base away. V is TRBV7-8 and J is TRBJ1-3; 7 bases fit TRBD1. Per germline, CDR1 SGHVS and CDR2 FQNEAQ. The CDR3 runs to 16 residues. The CDR3 DNA is TGTGCCAGCAGCTTAGTGGGACAGTTCTCTGGAAACACCGTATATTTT. It is translated as CASSLVGQFSGNTVYF.

The gene calls are TRBV20-1 and TRBJ2-7; weak D call: TRBD2 (6 bases). Germline CDR1 is DFQATT and CDR2 is SNEGSKA (reference sequence). V was shortened by 3 bases and J by 2 bases, with 20 bases between the two germline ends. CDR3 length equals 16 residues. CDR3 DNA: TGCAGTGCTAGCCTTCTAATCCGGGACTCTACCTACGAGCAGTACTTC. Encoded protein: CSASLLIRDSTYEQYF.

This clonotype was observed many times. The chain has TRBV19 and TRBJ2-5; no clear D gene. V dropped 4 bases and J dropped 4 bases, with 16 bases sitting between them. Germline lookup yields CDR1 LNHDA and CDR2 SQIVND (reference sequence). The CDR3 runs to 15 residues. CDR3 sequence (DNA): TGTGCCAGTAGTAAGCAGGCCATGGATACAGAGACCCAGTACTTC. This sequence encodes CASSKQAMDTETQYF. Full variable domain (remainder filled in from reference TRBV19 and TRBJ2-5): DGGITQSPKYLFRKEGQNVTLSCEQNLNHDAMYWYRQDPGQGLRLIYYSQIVNDFQKGDIAEGYSVSREKKESFPLTVTSAQKNPTAFYLCASSKQAMDTETQYFGPGTRLLVL.